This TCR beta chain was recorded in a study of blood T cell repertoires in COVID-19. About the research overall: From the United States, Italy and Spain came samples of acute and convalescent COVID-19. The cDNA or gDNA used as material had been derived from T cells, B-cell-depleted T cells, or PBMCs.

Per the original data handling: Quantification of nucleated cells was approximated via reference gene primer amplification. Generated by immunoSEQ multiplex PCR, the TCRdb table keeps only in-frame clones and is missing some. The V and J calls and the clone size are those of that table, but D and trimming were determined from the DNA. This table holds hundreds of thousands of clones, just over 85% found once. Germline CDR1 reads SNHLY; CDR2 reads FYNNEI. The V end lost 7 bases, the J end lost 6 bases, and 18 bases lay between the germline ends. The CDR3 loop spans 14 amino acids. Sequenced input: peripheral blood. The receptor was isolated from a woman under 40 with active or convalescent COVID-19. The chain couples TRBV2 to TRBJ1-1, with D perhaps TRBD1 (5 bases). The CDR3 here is CASTGHTGGAEAFF. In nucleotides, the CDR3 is TGTGCCAGCACCGGACACACCGGCGGGGCTGAAGCTTTCTTT. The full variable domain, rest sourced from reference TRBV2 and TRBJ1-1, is EPEVTQTPSHQVTQMGQEVILRCVPISNHLYFYWYRQILGQKVEFLVSFYNNEISEKSEIFDDQFSVERPDGSNFTLKIRSTKLEDSAMYFCASTGHTGGAEAFFGQGTRLTVV.